This TCR beta chain is drawn from a study of read filtering for tumor transcriptome and immune sequencing. Study background: Revised staging placed 8 patients in R-ISS I, over 15 in II, more than five in III. DNase treatment preceded whole-transcriptome library preparation. RNA-seq yielded only about 75 to 1,400 TCR reads, IR-seq about 4 to 10.27 million.

Study-level points and caveats: Without single-read clonotypes, shared clonotype proportions correlated more between IR-seq and RNA-seq.

This library used approximately 0.4 ug RNA and molecular barcoded adaptors spanning alpha/delta and beta/gamma chains. TCRdb called the reads again in MiXCR, with one record for every CDR3 protein. The data hold about 61,000 distinct CDR3 sequences, with under 20% observed a single time. This clonotype was seen repeatedly, ten times or more. The antigen remains undetermined. The V and J ends lost 7 bases and 6 bases respectively, with 13 bases between them. CDR3 length: 13 residues. The V gene's germline CDR1 is MDHEN and CDR2 SYDVKM. The gene calls are TRBV28 and TRBJ2-1; D gene ambiguous. Sequencing was done on a sample of a population of CD138-negative cells sorted from bone marrow. The clonotype comes from a donor over 35 with multiple myeloma. The CDR3 bases are TGTGCCAGCATCCGTGCAGGAATCAATGAGCAGTTCTTC. This translates into CASIRAGINEQFF. Drawing the rest from reference TRBV28 and TRBJ2-1, the complete variable domain is DVKVTQSSRYLVKRTGEKVFLECVQDMDHENMFWYRQDPGLGLRLIYFSYDVKMKEKGDIPEGYSVSREKKERFSLILESASTNQTSMYLCASIRAGINEQFFGPGTRLTVL.